The 12 T cell receptor beta chains below come from one sample, sequenced in a study of early stage breast cancer tumors. Sequencing was performed with immunoSEQ multiplex PCR; in TCRdb, only in-frame clones are kept and a portion is missing. The sample lists about 72,000 clones; approximately 79% were seen once. The sample consisted of blood. These receptors were collected from a person aged 55 to 69 with breast cancer.

The chain links TRBV2 to TRBJ2-7, with 7 bases that match TRBD2. CDR1 SNHLY and CDR2 FYNNEI come from the germline V gene. With 7 bases clipped from V and 5 bases from J, the junction kept 14 bases outside the gene matches. The CDR3 loop spans 15 amino acids. This CDR3 is CASNPGGAGVHEQYF. The DNA for the CDR3 is TGTGCCAGCAACCCCGGTGGGGCGGGAGTTCACGAGCAGTACTTC.

This rearrangement joins TRBV28 to TRBJ2-7; TRBD2 is a possible D gene (5 bases). The germline CDR1 and CDR2 sequences are MDHEN and SYDVKM. The CDR3 loop spans 15 amino acids. V lost 2 bases and J 0 bases, leaving 11 bases between the germline ends. CDR3 amino acids: CASSLGFGNSYEQYF. The CDR3 DNA follows: TGTGCCAGCAGTTTAGGATTCGGGAACTCCTACGAGCAGTACTTC.

The chain uses TRBV7-9 and TRBJ2-1; no clear D. Between the trimmed V and J ends, which lost 2 bases and 15 bases, there was a span of 14 bases. In germline, CDR1 is SEHNR, CDR2 FQNEAQ (reference sequence). The CDR3 runs to 12 residues. CDR3 region: CASSLREVFMFF. As DNA, the CDR3 is TGTGCCAGCAGCTTACGAGAGGTTTTTATGTTCTTC. Together with reference TRBV7-9 and TRBJ2-1, the CDR3 gives the full variable domain: DTGVSQNPRHKITKRGQNVTFRCDPISEHNRLYWYRQTLGQGPEFLTYFQNEAQLEKSRLLSDRFSAERPKGSFSTLEIQRTEQGDSAMYLCASSLREVFMFFGPGTRLTVL.

This rearrangement joins TRBV28 to TRBJ2-3; TRBD1 matches 10 bases. J was trimmed by 3 bases and V by 10 bases; bases with no gene match: 16. There are 17 residues in the CDR3. Germline V gives CDR1 MDHEN, CDR2 SYDVKM. CDR3 loop: CATTAGFLGQGTDTQYF. The CDR3 nucleotides read TGTGCCACGACGGCGGGGTTTCTGGGACAGGGGACAGATACGCAGTATTTT.

The table lists this clone with a few counts. The chain is built from TRBV10-3 and TRBJ1-3; weak D call: TRBD1 (6 bases). The length of the CDR3 is 15 residues. Germline V gene data show CDR1 as ENHRY and CDR2 as SYGVKD. Trimming pared 6 bases from V and 2 bases from J, leaving 14 bases between. The CDR3 here is CAIRPGTTTGNTIYF. The CDR3, as DNA: TGTGCCATCAGGCCCGGGACAACTACTGGAAACACCATATATTTT.

This clone was recorded once. This rearrangement joins TRBV6-5 to TRBJ2-5; D might be TRBD1 (6 bases). The V end lost 6 bases, the J end lost 9 bases, and 17 bases lay between the germline ends. The CDR3 loop spans 13 amino acids. Germline CDR1 MNHEY, CDR2 SVGAGI. As DNA, the CDR3 is TGTGCCAGCAGCCAGGAAGGGGGAGCCCCCCAGTACTTC. This codes for CASSQEGGAPQYF.

The chain is built from TRBV2 and TRBJ1-3; D remains unclear. The length of the CDR3 is 14 residues. Germline loops: CDR1 SNHLY, CDR2 FYNNEI. Between the trimmed V and J ends, which lost 4 bases and 0 bases, there was a span of 7 bases. CDR3 sequence (DNA): TGTGCCAGCAGTGGTGAGGGCTCTGGAAACACCATATATTTT. Its translation is CASSGEGSGNTIYF.

The chain links TRBV30 to TRBJ2-2; TRBD1 matches at 12 bases. This CDR3 is built from 14 residues. V dropped 6 bases and J dropped 6; count of bases not matched to a gene: 5. Germline V lookup: CDR1 GTSNPN, CDR2 SVGIG (reference sequence). CDR3 region: CACRGQGASGELFF. The CDR3 coding sequence is TGTGCCTGCCGGGGACAGGGGGCGTCCGGGGAGCTGTTTTTT.

V usage is TRBV5-1 and J usage is TRBJ1-1, with D unresolved. Per the germline V gene, CDR1 is SGHRS and CDR2 is YFSETQ. Trimming cost V 7 bases and J 5 bases, with 18 bases left between them. This CDR3 is 14 amino acids long. The CDR3 loop reads CASRPETLGTEAFF. CDR3 nucleotides: TGCGCCAGCCGGCCCGAGACCCTGGGGACTGAAGCTTTCTTT.

This sequence joins TRBV2 and TRBJ2-5, with D uncertain. The CDR3 extends over 13 amino acids. V gave up 4 bases and J gave up 5 bases, with 11 bases separating them. Germline values: CDR1 SNHLY, CDR2 FYNNEI. CDR3 sequence reads: CASSGLLSETQYF. The CDR3 nucleotides read TGTGCCAGCAGTGGGCTACTCTCGGAGACCCAGTACTTC.

DNA for the CDR3: TGTGCCAGTAGAGATGGGGCGCCTGGCTATGGCTACACCTTC. This gives the protein CASRDGAPGYGYTF. V is TRBV19 and J is TRBJ1-2, with D tentatively TRBD1 (5 bases). The CDR3 has 14 residues. Germline V gene sequence: CDR1 LNHDA, CDR2 SQIVND (reference sequence). Deletions cut 6 bases from V and 4 bases from J, with 15 bases between. Full variable domain (missing parts from reference TRBV19 and TRBJ1-2): DGGITQSPKYLFRKEGQNVTLSCEQNLNHDAMYWYRQDPGQGLRLIYYSQIVNDFQKGDIAEGYSVSREKKESFPLTVTSAQKNPTAFYLCASRDGAPGYGYTFGSGTRLTVV.

V gene TRBV15 combines with J gene TRBJ2-1; maybe TRBD1 (6 bases). This CDR3 has 15 amino acids. In germline, CDR1 is LNHNV, CDR2 YYDKDF (reference sequence). Trimming took off 5 bases at V and 2 bases at J, with 13 bases between the two ends. This CDR3 is CATSLSDSAYNEQFF. The CDR3 DNA sequence: TGTGCCACCAGCTTGTCGGACAGTGCCTACAATGAGCAGTTCTTC.